These T cell receptor beta chains were read from a single sample in a study of T cell repertoires in cytomegalovirus infection. A single record per CDR3 protein comes from TCRdb applying MiXCR to the reads. The table shows 40,000 to 55,000 distinct CDR3 sequences, with about a fifth occurring only once. No cognate antigen is known for these TCRs. The sample was CD8+ T cells from cultured PBMCs, taken from culture after CMV antigen stimulation. The origin of the receptors is a human donor in good health (CMV status not recorded). Some clones in this sample may be carry-over from other donors' samples. The CDR3 runs from the conserved cysteine through the conserved F or W. The order of the fields is J gene, clone size, D gene, V gene, CDR3 protein, CDR3 DNA. A D gene is named only where the DNA matches it firmly. Size tells how often a clone was seen (once, few, many) or the class of an expanded clone, and some rows leave it out.

J gene: TRBJ2-7; clone size: NA; D gene: TRBD2; V gene: TRBV7-8; CDR3 protein: CASRLSGGLDEQYF; CDR3 DNA: TGTGCCAGCAGGCTATCGGGGGGGCTGGACGAGCAGTACTTC
J gene: TRBJ2-1; clone size: NA; D gene: NA; V gene: TRBV6-5; CDR3 protein: CASSYPGEQFF; CDR3 DNA: TGTGCCAGCAGTTACCCGGGAGAGCAGTTCTTC
J gene: TRBJ2-1; clone size: NA; D gene: TRBD2; V gene: TRBV7-9; CDR3 protein: CASSPLAGRSSYNEQFF; CDR3 DNA: TGTGCCAGCAGCCCCTTAGCGGGGAGAAGCTCCTACAATGAGCAGTTCTTC
J gene: TRBJ1-1; clone size: NA; D gene: NA; V gene: TRBV7-3; CDR3 protein: CASSLTGVGNTEAFF; CDR3 DNA: TGTGCCAGCAGCTTAACCGGGGTAGGGAACACTGAAGCTTTCTTT
J gene: TRBJ1-2; clone size: few; D gene: NA; V gene: TRBV15; CDR3 protein: CATSRLGDLWDGYTF; CDR3 DNA: TGTGCCACCAGCAGGCTAGGGGACTTATGGGATGGCTACACCTTC
J gene: TRBJ2-2; clone size: NA; D gene: NA; V gene: TRBV2; CDR3 protein: CASSEAGAITGELFF; CDR3 DNA: TGTGCCAGCAGTGAAGCCGGGGCCATCACCGGGGAGCTGTTTTTT
J gene: TRBJ2-2; clone size: few; D gene: NA; V gene: TRBV7-7; CDR3 protein: CASSLDMGSNTGELFF; CDR3 DNA: TGTGCCAGCAGCTTAGACATGGGGTCGAACACCGGGGAGCTGTTTTTT
J gene: TRBJ2-5; clone size: few; D gene: TRBD2; V gene: TRBV7-8; CDR3 protein: CASSPQGGEETQYF; CDR3 DNA: TGTGCCAGCAGCCCCCAGGGAGGGGAGGAGACCCAGTACTTC
J gene: TRBJ1-5; clone size: NA; D gene: NA; V gene: TRBV10-3; CDR3 protein: CAISVGIGQPQHF; CDR3 DNA: TGTGCCATCAGTGTAGGGATCGGCCAGCCCCAGCATTTC
J gene: TRBJ2-1; clone size: few; D gene: TRBD1; V gene: TRBV12-3/TRBV12-4; CDR3 protein: CASSGQGYNEQFF; CDR3 DNA: TGTGCCAGCAGTGGACAGGGGTACAATGAGCAGTTCTTC
J gene: TRBJ1-1; clone size: few; D gene: NA; V gene: TRBV7-9; CDR3 protein: CASSPKVTNTEAFF; CDR3 DNA: TGTGCCAGCAGCCCCAAGGTGACGAACACTGAAGCTTTCTTT
J gene: TRBJ2-7; clone size: NA; D gene: TRBD2; V gene: TRBV20-1; CDR3 protein: CSARAQPGTSSTHEQYF; CDR3 DNA: TGCAGTGCTAGAGCACAACCCGGGACTAGCAGCACTCACGAGCAGTACTTC
J gene: TRBJ1-5; clone size: NA; D gene: NA; V gene: TRBV27; CDR3 protein: CASSYSGNNQPQHF; CDR3 DNA: TGTGCCAGCAGTTATTCGGGTAACAATCAGCCCCAGCATTTT
J gene: TRBJ1-3; clone size: NA; D gene: NA; V gene: TRBV20-1; CDR3 protein: CSALHAYSGNTIYF; CDR3 DNA: TGCAGTGCTTTGCACGCCTACTCTGGAAACACCATATATTTT
J gene: TRBJ1-3; clone size: few; D gene: NA; V gene: TRBV6-8; CDR3 protein: CASSLGQRNTIYF; CDR3 DNA: TGTGCCAGCAGCCTCGGACAGCGAAACACCATATATTTT
J gene: TRBJ1-2; clone size: few; D gene: TRBD1; V gene: TRBV6-5; CDR3 protein: CASSFEGANYGYTF; CDR3 DNA: TGTGCCAGCAGCTTTGAGGGGGCCAACTATGGCTACACCTTC
J gene: TRBJ2-7; clone size: NA; D gene: TRBD2; V gene: TRBV7-2; CDR3 protein: CASSLGLAGVGQYF; CDR3 DNA: TGTGCCAGCAGCTTAGGACTAGCGGGAGTAGGGCAGTACTTC
J gene: TRBJ2-7; clone size: NA; D gene: TRBD2; V gene: TRBV7-6; CDR3 protein: CASSLIASGSSDEQYF; CDR3 DNA: TGTGCCAGCAGCTTAATCGCTAGCGGGAGCTCCGACGAGCAGTACTTC
J gene: TRBJ1-1; clone size: NA; D gene: TRBD1; V gene: TRBV12-3/TRBV12-4; CDR3 protein: CASRLSGTGTEAFF; CDR3 DNA: TGTGCCAGCAGACTCTCCGGGACAGGCACTGAAGCTTTCTTT
J gene: TRBJ2-7; clone size: NA; D gene: NA; V gene: TRBV28; CDR3 protein: CASSEEPYYEQYF; CDR3 DNA: TGTGCCAGTTCCGAAGAGCCATACTACGAGCAGTACTTC
J gene: TRBJ1-4; clone size: NA; D gene: NA; V gene: TRBV7-9; CDR3 protein: CAIDLSPNEKLFF; CDR3 DNA: TGTGCCATAGACCTCTCGCCAAATGAAAAACTGTTTTTT
J gene: TRBJ2-7; clone size: NA; D gene: NA; V gene: TRBV7-2; CDR3 protein: CASIDRPGDEQYF; CDR3 DNA: TGTGCCAGCATCGACAGGCCCGGGGACGAGCAGTACTTC
J gene: TRBJ2-3; clone size: NA; D gene: NA; V gene: TRBV7-8; CDR3 protein: CASSSHLSTDTQYF; CDR3 DNA: TGTGCCAGCAGCTCACATTTATCCACAGATACGCAGTATTTT
J gene: TRBJ2-5; clone size: NA; D gene: TRBD2; V gene: TRBV7-9; CDR3 protein: CASSRGNSGARETQYF; CDR3 DNA: TGTGCCAGCAGCCGTGGGAATAGCGGGGCGCGGGAGACCCAGTACTTC
J gene: TRBJ2-7; clone size: NA; D gene: NA; V gene: TRBV10-1; CDR3 protein: CASSDGASQYF; CDR3 DNA: TGCGCCAGCAGTGACGGGGCCTCGCAGTACTTC
J gene: TRBJ2-6; clone size: few; D gene: NA; V gene: TRBV7-2; CDR3 protein: CASSTIQSSGANVLTF; CDR3 DNA: TGTGCCAGCAGCACCATACAGAGCTCTGGGGCCAACGTCCTGACTTTC
J gene: TRBJ2-1; clone size: NA; D gene: NA; V gene: TRBV10-3; CDR3 protein: CAISPSSVARGNEQFF; CDR3 DNA: TGTGCCATCAGCCCCAGTTCGGTAGCGAGGGGCAATGAGCAGTTCTTC
J gene: TRBJ2-1; clone size: NA; D gene: NA; V gene: TRBV15; CDR3 protein: CATSRAEILASRPYNEQFF; CDR3 DNA: TGTGCCACCAGCAGAGCAGAGATCTTAGCTAGCAGGCCCTACAATGAGCAGTTCTTC
J gene: TRBJ2-1; clone size: many; D gene: TRBD2; V gene: TRBV27; CDR3 protein: CASSLWRGLAGDGSSYNEQFF; CDR3 DNA: TGTGCCAGCAGTTTATGGAGGGGACTAGCGGGAGATGGAAGCTCCTACAATGAGCAGTTCTTC
J gene: TRBJ1-5; clone size: NA; D gene: TRBD1; V gene: TRBV7-2; CDR3 protein: CASSLSHRGGSTGNQPQHF; CDR3 DNA: TGTGCCAGCAGCTTAAGTCACAGGGGGGGTAGTACGGGCAATCAGCCCCAGCATTTT
J gene: TRBJ2-1; clone size: NA; D gene: NA; V gene: TRBV7-2; CDR3 protein: CASSRPDRTVDNEQFF; CDR3 DNA: TGTGCCAGCAGCAGACCCGACAGGACAGTAGACAATGAGCAGTTCTTC
J gene: TRBJ2-1; clone size: once; D gene: NA; V gene: TRBV7-9; CDR3 protein: CASSPLRGGYNEQFF; CDR3 DNA: TGTGCCAGCAGCCCTCTCCGGGGAGGCTACAATGAGCAGTTCTTC
J gene: TRBJ2-3; clone size: few; D gene: NA; V gene: TRBV7-2; CDR3 protein: CASSLNGGWTDTQYF; CDR3 DNA: TGTGCCAGCAGCTTAAACGGGGGCTGGACAGATACGCAGTATTTT